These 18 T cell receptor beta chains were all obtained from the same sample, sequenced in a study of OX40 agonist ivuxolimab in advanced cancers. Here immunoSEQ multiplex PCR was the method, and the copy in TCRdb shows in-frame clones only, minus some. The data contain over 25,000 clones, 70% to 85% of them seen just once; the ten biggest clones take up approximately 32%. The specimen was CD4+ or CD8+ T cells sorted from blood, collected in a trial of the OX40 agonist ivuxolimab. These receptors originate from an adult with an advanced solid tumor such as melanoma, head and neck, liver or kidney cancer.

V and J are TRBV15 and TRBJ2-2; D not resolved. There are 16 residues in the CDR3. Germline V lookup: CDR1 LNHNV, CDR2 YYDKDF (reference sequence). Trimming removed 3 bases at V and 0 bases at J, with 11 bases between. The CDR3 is CATSSSLGTNTGELFF. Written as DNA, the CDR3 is TGTGCCACCAGCAGTTCCCTAGGGACGAACACCGGGGAGCTGTTTTTT.

The DNA for the CDR3 is TGCGCCAGCAGCTTGGATCTAGCAGACTACGAGCAGTACTTC. Protein product: CASSLDLADYEQYF. This sequence joins TRBV5-1 and TRBJ2-7; D is possibly TRBD2 (5 bases). Germline assignment: CDR1 SGHRS and CDR2 YFSETQ. The CDR3 is 14 residues long. The V and J ends lost 0 bases and 3 bases respectively, with 10 bases between them.

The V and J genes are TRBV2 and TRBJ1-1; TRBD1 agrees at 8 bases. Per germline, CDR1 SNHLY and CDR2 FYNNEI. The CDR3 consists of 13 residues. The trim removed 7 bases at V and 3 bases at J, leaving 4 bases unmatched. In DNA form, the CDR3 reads TGTGCCAGCACCGAGGACAGGGACACTGAAGCTTTCTTT. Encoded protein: CASTEDRDTEAFF.

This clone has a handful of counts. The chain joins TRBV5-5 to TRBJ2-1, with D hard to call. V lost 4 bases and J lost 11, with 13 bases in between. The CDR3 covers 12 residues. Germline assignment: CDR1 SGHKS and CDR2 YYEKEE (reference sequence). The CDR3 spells CASSPQTPQQFF. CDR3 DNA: TGTGCCAGCAGCCCGCAGACACCGCAGCAGTTCTTC.

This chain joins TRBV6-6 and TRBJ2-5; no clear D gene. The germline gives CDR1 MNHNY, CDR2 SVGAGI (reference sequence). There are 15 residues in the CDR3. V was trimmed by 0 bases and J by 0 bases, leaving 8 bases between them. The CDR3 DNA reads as TGTGCCAGCAGTTACTCCCTGAGACACCAAGAGACCCAGTACTTC. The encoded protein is CASSYSLRHQETQYF.

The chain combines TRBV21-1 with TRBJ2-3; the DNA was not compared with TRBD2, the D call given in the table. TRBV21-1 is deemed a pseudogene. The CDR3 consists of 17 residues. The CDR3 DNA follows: TGTGCCAGCAGCAAAGCCCAACTACGAGGAAATTCAGATACGCAGTATTTT. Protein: CASSKAQLRGNSDTQYF.

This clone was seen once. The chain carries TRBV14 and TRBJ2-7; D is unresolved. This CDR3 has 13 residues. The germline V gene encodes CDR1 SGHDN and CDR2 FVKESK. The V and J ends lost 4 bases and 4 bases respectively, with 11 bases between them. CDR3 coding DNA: TGTGCCAGCAGCCCCCTTCCCGGGTACGAGCAGTACTTC. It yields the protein CASSPLPGYEQYF.

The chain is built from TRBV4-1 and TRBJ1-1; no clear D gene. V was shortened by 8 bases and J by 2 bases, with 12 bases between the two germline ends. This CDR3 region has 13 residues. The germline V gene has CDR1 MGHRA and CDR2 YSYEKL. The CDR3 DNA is TGCGCCAGCTCAAGGGTGTTAAACACTGAAGCTTTCTTT. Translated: CASSRVLNTEAFF.

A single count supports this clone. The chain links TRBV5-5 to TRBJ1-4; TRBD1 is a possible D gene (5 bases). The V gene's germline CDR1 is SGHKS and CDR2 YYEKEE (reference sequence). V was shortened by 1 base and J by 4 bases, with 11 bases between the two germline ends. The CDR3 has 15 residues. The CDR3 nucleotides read TGTGCCAGCAGCTTGCGGCAGGGTGGTAATGAAAAACTGTTTTTT. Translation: CASSLRQGGNEKLFF. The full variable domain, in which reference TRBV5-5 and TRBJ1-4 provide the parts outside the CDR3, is DAGVTQSPTHLIKTRGQQVTLRCSPISGHKSVSWYQQVLGQGPQFIFQYYEKEERGRGNFPDRFSARQFPNYSSELNVNALLLGDSALYLCASSLRQGGNEKLFFGSGTQLSVL.

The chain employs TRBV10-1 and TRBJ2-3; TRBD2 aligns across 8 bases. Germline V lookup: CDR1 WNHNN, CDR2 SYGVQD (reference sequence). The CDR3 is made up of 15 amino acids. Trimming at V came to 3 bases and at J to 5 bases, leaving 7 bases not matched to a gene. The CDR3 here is CASSERRGGVDTQYF. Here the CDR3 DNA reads TGCGCCAGCAGTGAACGACGGGGGGGCGTAGATACGCAGTATTTT.

CDR3 amino acids: CASSYSSPYEQYF. The CDR3 DNA reads as TGTGCCAGCAGTTACTCGTCTCCCTACGAGCAGTACTTC. This chain links TRBV6-5 with TRBJ2-7; D unresolved. Germline V gene lookup returns CDR1 MNHEY and CDR2 SVGAGI. V lost 0 bases and J 2 bases, leaving 5 bases between the germline ends. The CDR3 contains 13 residues.

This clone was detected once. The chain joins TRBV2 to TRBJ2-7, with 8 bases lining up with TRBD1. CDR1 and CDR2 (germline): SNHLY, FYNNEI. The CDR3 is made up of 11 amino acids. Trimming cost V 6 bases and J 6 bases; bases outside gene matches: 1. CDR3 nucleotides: TGTGCCAGCAGGACAGGGGTCGAGCAGTACTTC. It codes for CASRTGVEQYF.

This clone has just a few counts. CDR3 amino acids: CASSYVVDTEAFF. Here the CDR3 DNA reads TGTGCCAGCAGTTACGTGGTGGACACTGAAGCTTTCTTT. The chain joins TRBV6-5 to TRBJ1-1; D ambiguous. The CDR3 length is 13 residues. The germline V and J ends were trimmed by 2 bases and 3 bases, with 7 bases remaining between them. Germline values: CDR1 MNHEY, CDR2 SVGAGI.

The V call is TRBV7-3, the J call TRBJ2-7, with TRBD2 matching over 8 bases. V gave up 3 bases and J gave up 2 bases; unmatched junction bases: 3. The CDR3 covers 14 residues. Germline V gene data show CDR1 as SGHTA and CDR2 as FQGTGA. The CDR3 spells CASSLERGPYEQYF. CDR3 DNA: TGTGCCAGCAGCTTGGAGCGGGGGCCCTACGAGCAGTACTTC. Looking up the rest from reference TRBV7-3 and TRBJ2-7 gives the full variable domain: GAGVSQTPSNKVTEKGKYVELRCDPISGHTALYWYRQSLGQGPEFLIYFQGTGAADDSGLPNDRFFAVRPEGSVSTLKIQRTERGDSAVYLCASSLERGPYEQYFGPGTRLTVT.

CDR3 sequence: CASSPLVLYGYTF. The CDR3 DNA sequence: TGTGCCAGCAGCCCCCTAGTGCTCTATGGCTACACCTTC. V is TRBV28 and J is TRBJ1-2; D uncertain. CDR1 MDHEN and CDR2 SYDVKM come from the germline V gene. The CDR3 runs 13 residues. V was shortened by 6 bases and J by 4 bases, with 12 bases between the two germline ends.

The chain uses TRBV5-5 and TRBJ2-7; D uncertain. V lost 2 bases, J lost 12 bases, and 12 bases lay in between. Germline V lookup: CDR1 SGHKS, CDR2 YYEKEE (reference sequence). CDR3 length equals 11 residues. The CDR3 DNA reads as TGTGCCAGCAGCTTCGGCTCTCTGCCGTACTTC. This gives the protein CASSFGSLPYF.

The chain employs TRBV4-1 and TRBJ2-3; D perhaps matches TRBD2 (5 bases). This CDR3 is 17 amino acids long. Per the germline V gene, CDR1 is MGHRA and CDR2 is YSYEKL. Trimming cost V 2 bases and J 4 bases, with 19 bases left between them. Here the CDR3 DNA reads TGCGCCAGCAGCCAATCGAGGGCTAGCCCACACTCAGATACGCAGTATTTT. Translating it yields CASSQSRASPHSDTQYF.

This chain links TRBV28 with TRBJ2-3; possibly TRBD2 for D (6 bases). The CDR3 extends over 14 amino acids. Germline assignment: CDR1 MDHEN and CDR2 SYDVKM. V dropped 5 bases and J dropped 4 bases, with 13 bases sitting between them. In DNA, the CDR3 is TGTGCCAGCAGTATCACTAGCTTGGCAGATACGCAGTATTTT. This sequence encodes CASSITSLADTQYF.